The 21 T cell receptor beta chains below were found in one sample sequenced in a study of CD8+ T cells in alopecia areata. Noted treatment: oral pan-JAK inhibitor, 5-10 mg twice daily. As the sequencing template, cDNA was produced by extracting RNA and reverse transcribing it. Libraries were prepared by immunoSEQ multiplex PCR; TCRdb keeps only in-frame clonotypes and omits some of them. Altogether more than 200,000 clones are present, roughly 44% being singletons, with the ten largest covering over 2%. The sequencing here drew on CD4+ T cells sorted from blood, taken at approximately week 39, from a patient treated with tofacitinib. The receptors originated from a human donor with alopecia areata.

This clone was found a few times. A read error may account for a junction end that differs from germline. The chain is built from TRBV7-9 and TRBJ2-7, with unresolved D. The V gene's germline CDR1 is SEHNR and CDR2 FQNEAQ (reference sequence). The CDR3 loop spans 13 amino acids. The CDR3 sequence: CASSLGARPTEDF. The DNA of the CDR3 is TGTGCCAGCAGCTTAGGGGCAAGGCCAACCGAGGACTTC.

This chain joins TRBV30 and TRBJ2-1; D is perhaps TRBD2 (5 bases). Germline loops: CDR1 GTSNPN, CDR2 SVGIG (reference sequence). The germline V and J ends were trimmed by 3 bases and 4 bases, with 10 bases remaining between them. The CDR3 consists of 13 residues. The CDR3 here is CAWRQTSYNEQFF. The CDR3 DNA reads TGTGCCTGGAGGCAAACTAGTTACAATGAGCAGTTCTTC.

The gene calls are TRBV29-1 and TRBJ2-3, with 15 bases lining up with TRBD2. Germline V gene lookup returns CDR1 SQVTM and CDR2 ANQGSEA. Trimming at V came to 6 bases and at J to 4 bases, leaving 8 bases not matched to a gene. This CDR3 has 16 residues. CDR3 bases: TGCAGCGTCGTCGGGACTAGCGGGAGGCATCCAGATACGCAGTATTTT. This codes for CSVVGTSGRHPDTQYF.

The CDR3 region has the DNA TGCGCCAGCAGCCCGTCGCATACTCCCCAAGAGACCCAGTACTTC. Its translation: CASSPSHTPQETQYF. The J gene is TRBJ2-5, the V gene TRBV5-1; D remains ambiguous. There are 15 residues in the CDR3. V shed 4 bases and J shed 1 base, with 14 bases lying between them. CDR1 is SGHRS and CDR2 is YFSETQ in the germline V gene.

J is TRBJ2-5 and V is TRBV5-4; D may correspond to TRBD1 or TRBD2 (5 bases each). V gave up 5 bases and J gave up 7 bases, with 27 bases separating them. This CDR3 comprises 17 residues. From germline, CDR1 is SGHNT and CDR2 YYREEE (reference sequence). The CDR3 is CASSSDSSRVPRGTQYF. CDR3 bases: TGTGCCAGCAGTTCTGACAGTTCAAGGGTCCCCCGGGGGACCCAGTACTTC.

This chain links TRBV29-1 with TRBJ1-1; the D is unclear. In germline, CDR1 is SQVTM, CDR2 ANQGSEA. The ends were cut back, 7 bases at V and 1 base at J, with 16 bases in the middle. The CDR3 contains 14 residues. The DNA for the CDR3 is TGCAGCGCTCTCGGAAGGTCGGAGAACACTGAAGCTTTCTTT. Translating it yields CSALGRSENTEAFF.

This clone was recorded once. This specimen includes other DNA sequences encoding the same CDR3. J is TRBJ2-7 and V is TRBV30; no firm D call. With 5 bases removed from V and 3 bases from J, the gap between germline ends came to 8 bases. CDR1 is GTSNPN and CDR2 is SVGIG in the germline V gene (reference sequence). The CDR3 runs to 11 residues. CDR3 protein: CAWSVSYEQYF. The CDR3 nucleotides are TGTGCCTGGTCGGTTAGCTACGAGCAGTACTTC.

The gene calls are TRBV7-9 and TRBJ1-2; TRBD1 is a possible D gene (5 bases). CDR1 SEHNR and CDR2 FQNEAQ come from the germline V gene (reference sequence). V gave up 4 bases and J gave up 4 bases, with 16 bases separating them. There are 15 residues in the CDR3. CDR3 protein: CASSSPPDSIYGYTF. In nucleotides, the CDR3 is TGTGCCAGCAGCTCCCCACCAGACAGCATCTATGGCTACACCTTC. Full variable domain (rest looked up from reference TRBV7-9 and TRBJ1-2): DTGVSQNPRHKITKRGQNVTFRCDPISEHNRLYWYRQTLGQGPEFLTYFQNEAQLEKSRLLSDRFSAERPKGSFSTLEIQRTEQGDSAMYLCASSSPPDSIYGYTFGSGTRLTVV.

There are many counts of this clone. The V gene is TRBV7-2, the J gene TRBJ2-3; D is perhaps TRBD2 (5 bases). The germline CDR1 and CDR2 sequences are SGHTA and FQGNSA. The CDR3 runs 14 residues. V was clipped by 6 bases and J by 3 bases, with 13 bases between them. CDR3 in amino acids: CASRATRDTDTQYF. The CDR3 nucleotides read TGTGCCAGCAGGGCCACTAGGGATACAGATACGCAGTATTTT.

This clone showed up just a few times. V is TRBV5-1 and J is TRBJ1-5, with TRBD1 matching 10 bases. Germline assignment: CDR1 SGHRS and CDR2 YFSETQ. V shed 5 bases, J shed 3 bases, and the junction held 5 bases outside the gene matches. The CDR3 runs 15 residues. The CDR3 reads CASRIGTGDNQPQHF. In DNA, the CDR3 is TGCGCCAGCAGGATTGGGACAGGGGACAATCAGCCCCAGCATTTT.

The chain carries TRBV5-5 and TRBJ2-3; TRBD2 matches at 11 bases. From germline, CDR1 is SGHKS and CDR2 YYEKEE (reference sequence). V was pared by 1 base and J by 5 bases, with 3 bases of the junction left unmatched. CDR3 length: 15 amino acids. The CDR3 here is CASSLLAGGGDTQYF. CDR3 bases: TGTGCCAGCAGCTTGCTAGCGGGAGGTGGAGATACGCAGTATTTT.

This clone has a count of ten or more. The CDR3 spells CASSVGNAGGYEKLFF. The CDR3 DNA sequence: TGTGCCAGCAGCGTAGGAAACGCAGGGGGCTATGAAAAACTGTTTTTT. The chain joins TRBV9 to TRBJ1-4, with 8 bases that match TRBD1. The CDR3 is 16 residues long. V shed 0 bases and J 6 bases; nucleotides not matched to a gene: 7. The germline V gene encodes CDR1 SGDLS and CDR2 YYNGEE.

This clone was seen a few times. V gene TRBV2 combines with J gene TRBJ2-1; D unresolved. CDR1 is SNHLY, CDR2 FYNNEI, per germline. The V end lost 0 bases, the J end lost 16 bases, and 13 bases lay between the germline ends. This CDR3 is 12 amino acids long. DNA of the CDR3: TGTGCCAGCAGTGAAGCTAGGCTATCCCAATTCTTC. This sequence encodes CASSEARLSQFF.

V is TRBV20-1 and J is TRBJ2-7; 7 positions match TRBD1. Trimming took 6 bases from V and 6 from J; bases not matched to a gene: 5. The CDR3 extends over 11 amino acids. Germline lookup yields CDR1 DFQATT and CDR2 SNEGSKA (reference sequence). The CDR3 DNA is TGCAGTGCAGGACAGGTTCTCGAGCAGTACTTC. It translates to CSAGQVLEQYF.

V usage is TRBV15 and J usage is TRBJ2-7, with D unclear. V lost 0 bases, J lost 0 bases, and 9 bases lay in between. Germline V gene lookup returns CDR1 LNHNV and CDR2 YYDKDF (reference sequence). This CDR3 is built from 15 residues. The CDR3 protein is CATSREGGLSYEQYF. As DNA, the CDR3 is TGTGCCACCAGCAGAGAGGGCGGTCTCTCCTACGAGCAGTACTTC.

Ten or more counts support this clone. V gene TRBV19 combines with J gene TRBJ1-5; D is perhaps TRBD1 (6 bases). The CDR3 runs to 16 residues. Germline loops: CDR1 LNHDA, CDR2 SQIVND (reference sequence). V gave up 3 bases and J gave up 5 bases, with 17 bases separating them. The DNA for the CDR3 is TGTGCCAGTAGTATTCGGGGAGTCAGGGGAGATCAGCCCCAGCATTTT. Translated, it gives CASSIRGVRGDQPQHF.

This chain joins TRBV10-3 and TRBJ2-7, with 7 bases aligning to TRBD1. The CDR3 loop spans 13 amino acids. The V gene's germline CDR1 is ENHRY and CDR2 SYGVKD. The J segment lost 6 bases and the V segment lost 0 bases, leaving 2 bases of the junction unmatched. In nucleotides, the CDR3 is TGTGCCATCAGTGAGTCACAGGGGAGCGAGCAGTACTTC. It encodes CAISESQGSEQYF.

V gene TRBV11-1 combines with J gene TRBJ2-5; D could derive from TRBD1 or TRBD2 (5 bases each). V shed 6 bases and J shed 5 bases, with 25 bases lying between them. Per germline, CDR1 SGHAT and CDR2 FQDESV (reference sequence). The CDR3 is made up of 17 amino acids. The CDR3, as DNA: TGTGCCAGCAGTTCGTTCGAGACGTGGGGGACCCGGGAGACCCAGTACTTC. It specifies CASSSFETWGTRETQYF.

The chain combines TRBV28 with TRBJ2-2, with D unresolved. Trimming took 8 bases from V and 9 from J, leaving 13 bases between them. Germline V gene sequence: CDR1 MDHEN, CDR2 SYDVKM. The CDR3 covers 12 residues. CDR3 protein: CASCQTRRELFF. The CDR3 DNA follows: TGTGCCAGCTGTCAAACACGGAGGGAGCTGTTTTTT.

This clone was seen only a few times. The V call is TRBV4-3, the J call TRBJ2-1; 14 bases fit TRBD2. V dropped 4 bases and J dropped 6; count of bases not matched to a gene: 5. CDR3 length: 16 residues. Per the germline V gene, CDR1 is LGHNA and CDR2 is YSLEER. The CDR3 loop reads CASSLTGLAGGNEQFF. Written as DNA, the CDR3 is TGCGCCAGCAGCCTCACCGGACTAGCGGGAGGCAATGAGCAGTTCTTC.

The V gene is TRBV7-8, the J gene TRBJ2-5; 8 positions match TRBD1. Trimming removed 5 bases from V and 4 bases from J; junction bases left unmatched: 3. From germline, CDR1 is SGHVS and CDR2 FQNEAQ. The CDR3 runs 13 residues. The CDR3 DNA follows: TGTGCCAGCAGCCGGACAGGGTCAGAGACCCAGTACTTC. Translated, it gives CASSRTGSETQYF.